This T cell receptor beta chain stems from a study of blood T cell repertoires in COVID-19. The overall study: COVID-19 samples from acute and convalescent phases originated in the United States, Italy and Spain. Nucleic acid was either cDNA or gDNA, and it came from T cells, B-cell-depleted T cells, or PBMCs.

A Seattle source enrolled patients during active infection and followed them longitudinally. The table lists this clone with a count of one. Method: immunoSEQ multiplex PCR; TCRdb's copy keeps in-frame clones and lacks some. Of approximately 110,000 clones listed, 70% to 75% are singletons. This clonotype was sampled from a man older than 75 with COVID-19, enrolled during active disease. Sequencing input: peripheral blood.

CDR3 nucleotide sequence: TGCGCCAGCAGTGAGTCAGAGACAGCAATAACTAACCCCAGTCAGCCCCAGCATTTT. As protein: CASSESETAITNPSQPQHF. J is TRBJ1-5 and V is TRBV10-1; a weak D match, TRBD1 (5 bases). This CDR3 spans 19 amino acids. Trimming shortened V by 0 bases and J by 6 bases, and 24 bases separated the two germline ends. Germline V gene data show CDR1 as WNHNN and CDR2 as SYGVQD (reference sequence).